The next 22 T cell receptor beta chains were all read from a single sample in a study of CD8+CD57+ T cells in acquired aplastic anemia. TCR beta VDJ and CDR3 profiling used genomic DNA as template. Via MiXCR, TCRdb re-called the reads, giving one row per CDR3 protein. The data hold about 58,000 distinct CDR3 sequences, with around 50% observed a single time. Those patients picked for sequencing had displayed CD8+CD57+ cell expansion on flow cytometry. The sequencing sample was made of sorted CD4+, CD8+, or CD8+CD57+ T cells (not recorded which) from PBMCs. Receptor source: a human donor with aplastic anemia.

This clonotype turned up a few times. The CDR3: CASSEGTENTEAFF. CDR3 sequence (DNA): TGTGCCAGCAGTGAAGGGACAGAGAACACTGAAGCTTTCTTT. The chain couples TRBV2 to TRBJ1-1, with D perhaps matching TRBD1 (6 bases). The CDR3 extends over 14 amino acids. CDR1 is SNHLY, CDR2 FYNNEI, per germline. The V end lost 1 base, the J end lost 1 base, and 7 bases lay between the germline ends.

This chain joins TRBV19 and TRBJ2-3; 7 nucleotides match TRBD1. CDR3 length equals 14 residues. V dropped 3 bases and J dropped 2; count of bases not matched to a gene: 2. Looked up from germline, CDR1 is LNHDA and CDR2 is SQIVND (reference sequence). CDR3 in amino acids: CASSITGDTDTQYF. The CDR3 DNA sequence: TGTGCCAGTAGTATTACAGGGGACACAGATACGCAGTATTTT. Together with reference TRBV19 and TRBJ2-3, the CDR3 gives the full variable domain: DGGITQSPKYLFRKEGQNVTLSCEQNLNHDAMYWYRQDPGQGLRLIYYSQIVNDFQKGDIAEGYSVSREKKESFPLTVTSAQKNPTAFYLCASSITGDTDTQYFGPGTRLTVL.

Sample share makes this clonotype medium-sized. The genes are TRBV19 and TRBJ2-1, with 9 bases matching TRBD1. The CDR3 has 14 residues. Losses at the gene ends were 8 bases for V and 10 bases for J; bases not matched to a gene: 12. Looked up from germline, CDR1 is LNHDA and CDR2 is SQIVND (reference sequence). The CDR3 region is CASSGGTGRREQFF. In DNA form, the CDR3 reads TGTGCCAGTTCCGGCGGGACAGGGAGACGGGAGCAGTTCTTC.

The chain uses TRBV20-1 and TRBJ1-2; D might be TRBD1 (5 bases). CDR3 length: 14 residues. Trimming took off 1 base at V and 4 bases at J, with 13 bases between the two ends. From germline, CDR1 is DFQATT and CDR2 SNEGSKA (reference sequence). CDR3 DNA: TGCAGTGCTAGAGCGACCGGGACGGGCTATGGCTACACCTTC. It is translated as CSARATGTGYGYTF.

Many counts were recorded for this clonotype. The chain has TRBV11-2 and TRBJ1-4; 9 bases map to TRBD1. The V segment lost 6 bases and the J segment 4 bases; nucleotides outside the gene matches: 3. The CDR3 consists of 14 residues. The germline gives CDR1 SGHAT, CDR2 FQNNGV. CDR3 in amino acids: CASSSTGGNEKLFF. The CDR3 coding sequence is TGTGCCAGCAGTTCGACAGGGGGTAATGAAAAACTGTTTTTT.

The chain combines TRBV19 with TRBJ1-6, with D perhaps TRBD1 (5 bases). V lost 7 bases, J lost 7 bases, and 17 bases lay in between. The CDR3 covers 15 residues. CDR1 is LNHDA and CDR2 is SQIVND in the germline V gene (reference sequence). As DNA, the CDR3 is TGTGCCAGTACTCCCGGCAGGGTAGGCAATTCACCCCTCCACTTT. Translating it yields CASTPGRVGNSPLHF.

This clonotype has just a few counts. A read error may produce the germline difference seen at one junction end. This chain links TRBV10-1 with TRBJ1-5; D is possibly TRBD1 (5 bases). The CDR3 is 13 residues long. The germline gives CDR1 WNHNN, CDR2 SYGVQD (reference sequence). The CDR3 coding sequence is TGCGCCAGCGTAGGGACGGCCGATCAGTCCCAGCATTTT. This gives the protein CASVGTADQSQHF.

This clonotype came up many times. This sequence joins TRBV5-5 and TRBJ2-2, with D perhaps matching TRBD1 or TRBD2 (5 bases each). V was cut by 3 bases and J by 7 bases, with 16 bases left in between. CDR3 size: 15 residues. The germline CDR1 and CDR2 sequences are SGHKS and YYEKEE (reference sequence). The CDR3 here is CASSSSRGPDGELFF. The CDR3 nucleotides are TGTGCCAGCAGCTCCTCGAGGGGTCCGGACGGGGAGCTGTTTTTT. Complete variable domain (other parts from reference TRBV5-5 and TRBJ2-2): DAGVTQSPTHLIKTRGQQVTLRCSPISGHKSVSWYQQVLGQGPQFIFQYYEKEERGRGNFPDRFSARQFPNYSSELNVNALLLGDSALYLCASSSSRGPDGELFFGEGSRLTVL.

CDR3 nucleotide sequence: TGTGCCAGCAGTCTCTTCAGCCAGTTCGTCACAGATACGCAGTATTTT. Translation gives CASSLFSQFVTDTQYF. The chain combines TRBV6-2 or TRBV6-3 with TRBJ2-3; D gene ambiguous. The CDR3 is 16 amino acids. V shed 5 bases and J shed 2 bases, with 17 bases lying between them. Germline values: CDR1 MNHEY, CDR2 SVGEGT.

In its sample, this clonotype was seen once. V and J are TRBV10-3 and TRBJ1-1, with 9 bases fitting TRBD1. Germline V gene sequence: CDR1 ENHRY, CDR2 SYGVKD. With 10 bases clipped from V and 10 bases from J, the junction kept 10 bases outside the gene matches. The CDR3 has 12 amino acids. CDR3 in DNA: TGTGCCACCATGGCACCGGGACAGGGAGCTTTCTTT. Protein sequence: CATMAPGQGAFF.

CDR3 in DNA: TGTGCCAGCAGCTATCCGGGGAACACTGAAGCTTTCTTT. It codes for CASSYPGNTEAFF. The chain joins TRBV7-9 to TRBJ1-1, with no clear D. The length of the CDR3 is 13 residues. Looked up from germline, CDR1 is SEHNR and CDR2 is FQNEAQ (reference sequence). The germline V and J ends were trimmed by 4 bases and 1 base, with 7 bases remaining between them.

This clonotype was picked up many times. The chain links TRBV28 to TRBJ2-5, with a possible D match to TRBD2 (6 bases). Germline assignment: CDR1 MDHEN and CDR2 SYDVKM. This CDR3 is built from 15 residues. V lost 5 bases and J 4 bases, leaving 17 bases between the germline ends. In nucleotides, the CDR3 is TGTGCCAGCAGTCGGACGGAGGGAGGTGCAGAGACCCAGTACTTC. Amino acid sequence: CASSRTEGGAETQYF.

The table lists this clonotype with a few counts. The V and J genes are TRBV15 and TRBJ2-7, with 7 bases lining up with TRBD1. CDR1 LNHNV and CDR2 YYDKDF come from the germline V gene (reference sequence). CDR3 length: 14 residues. V was clipped by 4 bases and J by 5 bases; unmatched bases: 8. CDR3 DNA sequence: TGTGCCACCAGCACCGACAGGGTAGGAAACGAGCAGTACTTC. Its translation: CATSTDRVGNEQYF.

This clonotype has just a few counts. The V gene is TRBV27, the J gene TRBJ2-3; a weak D match, TRBD1 (6 bases). This CDR3 region has 15 residues. The germline V and J ends were trimmed by 2 bases and 4 bases, with 13 bases remaining between them. CDR1 and CDR2 from the germline V gene are MNHEY and SMNVEV (reference sequence). Here the CDR3 DNA reads TGTGCCAGCAGTTTAATGACAGGTAGCTCAGATACGCAGTATTTT. Translated: CASSLMTGSSDTQYF.

This clonotype was picked up many times. The chain is built from TRBV19 and TRBJ2-3, with D possibly being TRBD2 (6 bases). CDR1 and CDR2 (germline): LNHDA, SQIVND (reference sequence). Trimming took off 11 bases at V and 1 base at J, with 19 bases between the two ends. CDR3 size: 15 residues. The CDR3 region is CASKLGWGGTDTQYF. In DNA form, the CDR3 reads TGTGCCTCTAAGCTCGGGTGGGGGGGCACAGATACGCAGTATTTT.

This chain uses TRBV5-1 with TRBJ2-2; the D is unclear. In germline, CDR1 is SGHRS, CDR2 YFSETQ. Trimming left V 0 bases short and J 5 bases short, with 11 bases between. This CDR3 has 15 residues. CDR3 amino acids: CASSLGTAITGELFF. CDR3 coding DNA: TGCGCCAGCAGCTTGGGGACGGCGATTACCGGGGAGCTGTTTTTT.

CDR3 coding DNA: TGTGCCAGCAGCTTAGGGGGACAGGGTGTGGACGAGCAGTACTTC. Translating it yields CASSLGGQGVDEQYF. The chain combines TRBV7-2 with TRBJ2-7, with 9 positions matching TRBD1. With V trimmed by 1 base and J by 5 bases, 6 bases remained unmatched. Germline CDR1 and CDR2: SGHTA and FQGNSA. The CDR3 is 15 residues long.

This sequence joins TRBV29-1 and TRBJ1-1; D might be TRBD1 (5 bases). The CDR3 extends over 13 amino acids. V lost 3 bases, J lost 1 base, and 9 bases lay in between. Germline CDR1 SQVTM, CDR2 ANQGSEA. Here the CDR3 reads CSVETASNTEAFF. The CDR3 coding sequence is TGCAGCGTTGAGACAGCCTCGAACACTGAAGCTTTCTTT.

The V gene is TRBV10-3, the J gene TRBJ2-3, with 13 nucleotides matching TRBD2. This CDR3 is built from 16 residues. Germline CDR1 and CDR2: ENHRY and SYGVKD. V dropped 6 bases and J dropped 8; count of bases not matched to a gene: 11. The CDR3 bases are TGTGCCATCAGCCGCGGGACTAGCGGGGAGGTTGGTACGCAGTATTTT. Translation: CAISRGTSGEVGTQYF.

V is TRBV7-6 and J is TRBJ2-7, with D hard to call. Deletions cut 1 base from V and 5 bases from J, with 9 bases between. From germline, CDR1 is SGHVS and CDR2 FNYEAQ. The CDR3 totals 13 residues. The CDR3 DNA reads as TGTGCCAGCAGCTTAGGTCCCCGGAACGAGCAGTACTTC. It translates to CASSLGPRNEQYF.

This sequence joins TRBV20-1 and TRBJ2-7; 9 bases match TRBD1. V was pared by 6 bases and J by 7 bases, with 10 bases of the junction left unmatched. Germline CDR1 reads DFQATT; CDR2 reads SNEGSKA (reference sequence). CDR3 length equals 13 residues. Here the CDR3 DNA reads TGCAGTGCCCCTTTCGGGACAGGGTGGGAGCAGTACTTC. Amino acids: CSAPFGTGWEQYF.

J is TRBJ1-1 and V is TRBV10-2; no firm D call. V was cut by 4 bases and J by 1 base, with 7 bases left in between. There are 13 residues in the CDR3. In germline, CDR1 is WSHSY, CDR2 SAAADI. In DNA form, the CDR3 reads TGCGCCAGCAGTGGAGGTAGGAACACTGAAGCTTTCTTT. Translating gives CASSGGRNTEAFF.